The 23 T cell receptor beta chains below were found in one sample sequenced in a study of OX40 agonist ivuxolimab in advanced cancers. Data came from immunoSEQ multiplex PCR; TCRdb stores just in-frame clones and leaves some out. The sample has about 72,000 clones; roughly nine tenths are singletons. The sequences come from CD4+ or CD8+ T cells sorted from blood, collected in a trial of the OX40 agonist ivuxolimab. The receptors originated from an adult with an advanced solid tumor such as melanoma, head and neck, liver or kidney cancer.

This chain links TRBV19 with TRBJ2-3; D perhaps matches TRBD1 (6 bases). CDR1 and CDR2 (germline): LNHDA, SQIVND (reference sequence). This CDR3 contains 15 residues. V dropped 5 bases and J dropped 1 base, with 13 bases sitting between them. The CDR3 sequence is CASSQWSGGTDTQYF. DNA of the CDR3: TGTGCCAGTAGTCAATGGTCAGGGGGCACAGATACGCAGTATTTT. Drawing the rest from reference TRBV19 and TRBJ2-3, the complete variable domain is DGGITQSPKYLFRKEGQNVTLSCEQNLNHDAMYWYRQDPGQGLRLIYYSQIVNDFQKGDIAEGYSVSREKKESFPLTVTSAQKNPTAFYLCASSQWSGGTDTQYFGPGTRLTVL.

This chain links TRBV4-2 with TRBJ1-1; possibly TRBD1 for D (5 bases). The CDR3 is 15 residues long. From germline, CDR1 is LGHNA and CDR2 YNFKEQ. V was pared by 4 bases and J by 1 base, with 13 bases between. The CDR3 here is CASSPLEGANTEAFF. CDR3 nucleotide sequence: TGTGCCAGCAGCCCCCTAGAAGGGGCGAACACTGAAGCTTTCTTT.

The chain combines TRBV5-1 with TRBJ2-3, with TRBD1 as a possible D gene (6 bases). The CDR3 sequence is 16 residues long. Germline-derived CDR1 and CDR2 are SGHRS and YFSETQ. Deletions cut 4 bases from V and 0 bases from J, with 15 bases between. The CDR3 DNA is TGCGCCAGCAGCCAATCCGGGACACCTAGCACAGATACGCAGTATTTT. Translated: CASSQSGTPSTDTQYF.

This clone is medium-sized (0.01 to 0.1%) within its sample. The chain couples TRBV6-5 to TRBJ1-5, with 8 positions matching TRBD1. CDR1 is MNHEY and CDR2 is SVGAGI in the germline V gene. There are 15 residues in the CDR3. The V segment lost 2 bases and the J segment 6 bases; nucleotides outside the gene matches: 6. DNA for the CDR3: TGTGCCAGCAGTTACGATTACAGGGGGGGTCAGCCCCAGCATTTT. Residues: CASSYDYRGGQPQHF.

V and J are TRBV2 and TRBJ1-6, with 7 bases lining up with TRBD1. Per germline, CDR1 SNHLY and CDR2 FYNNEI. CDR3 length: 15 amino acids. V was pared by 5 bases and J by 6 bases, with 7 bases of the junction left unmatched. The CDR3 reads CASSTRTGGNSPLHF. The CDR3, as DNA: TGTGCCAGCAGTACCAGGACAGGAGGTAATTCACCCCTCCACTTT.

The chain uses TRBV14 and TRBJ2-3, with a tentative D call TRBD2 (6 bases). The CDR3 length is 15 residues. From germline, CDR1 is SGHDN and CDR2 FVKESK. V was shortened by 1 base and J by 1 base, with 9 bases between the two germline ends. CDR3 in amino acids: CASSQGGARTDTQYF. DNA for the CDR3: TGTGCCAGCAGCCAAGGCGGGGCTCGCACAGATACGCAGTATTTT.

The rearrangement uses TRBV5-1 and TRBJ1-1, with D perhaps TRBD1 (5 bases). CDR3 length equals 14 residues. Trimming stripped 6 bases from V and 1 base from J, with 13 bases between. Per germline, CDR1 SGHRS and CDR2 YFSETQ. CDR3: CASNEQASNTEAFF. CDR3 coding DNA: TGCGCCAGCAACGAACAGGCTTCGAACACTGAAGCTTTCTTT.

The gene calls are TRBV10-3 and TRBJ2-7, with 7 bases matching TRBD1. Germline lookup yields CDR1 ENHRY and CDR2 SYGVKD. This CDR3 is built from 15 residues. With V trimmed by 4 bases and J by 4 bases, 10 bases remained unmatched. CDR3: CAISAPGQSPYEQYF. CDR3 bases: TGTGCCATCAGTGCCCCGGGACAGTCCCCTTACGAGCAGTACTTC.

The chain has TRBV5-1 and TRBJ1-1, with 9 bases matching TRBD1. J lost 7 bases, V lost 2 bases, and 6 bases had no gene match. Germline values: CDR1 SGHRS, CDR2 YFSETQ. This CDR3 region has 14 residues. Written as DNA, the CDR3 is TGCGCCAGCAGCTTTGGACAGGGGAGTCGTGAAGCTTTCTTT. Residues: CASSFGQGSREAFF.

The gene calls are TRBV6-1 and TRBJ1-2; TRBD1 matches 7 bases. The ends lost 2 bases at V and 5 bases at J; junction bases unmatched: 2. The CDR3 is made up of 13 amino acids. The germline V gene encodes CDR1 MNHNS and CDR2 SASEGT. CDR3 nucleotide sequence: TGTGCCAGCAGTGAACAGGGGGATTATGGCTACACCTTC. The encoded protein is CASSEQGDYGYTF.

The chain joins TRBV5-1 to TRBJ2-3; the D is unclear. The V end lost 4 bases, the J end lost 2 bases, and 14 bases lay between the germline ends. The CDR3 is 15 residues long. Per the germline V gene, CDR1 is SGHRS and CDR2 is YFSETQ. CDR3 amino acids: CASSGNTRATDTQYF. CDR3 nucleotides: TGCGCCAGCAGCGGGAACACCCGGGCCACAGATACGCAGTATTTT.

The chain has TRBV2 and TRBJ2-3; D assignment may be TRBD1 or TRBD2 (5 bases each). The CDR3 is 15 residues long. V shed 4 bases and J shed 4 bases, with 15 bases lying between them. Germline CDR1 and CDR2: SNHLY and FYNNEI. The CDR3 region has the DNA TGTGCCAGCAGTGGGGGTGGGGGTGTTGCAGATACGCAGTATTTT. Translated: CASSGGGGVADTQYF.

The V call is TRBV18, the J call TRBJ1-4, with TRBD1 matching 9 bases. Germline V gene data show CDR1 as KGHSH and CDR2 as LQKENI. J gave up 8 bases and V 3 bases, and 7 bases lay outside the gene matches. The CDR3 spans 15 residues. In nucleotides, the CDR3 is TGTGCCAGCTCACCCCTACAGGGGGCAACGGAAAAACTGTTTTTT. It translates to CASSPLQGATEKLFF.

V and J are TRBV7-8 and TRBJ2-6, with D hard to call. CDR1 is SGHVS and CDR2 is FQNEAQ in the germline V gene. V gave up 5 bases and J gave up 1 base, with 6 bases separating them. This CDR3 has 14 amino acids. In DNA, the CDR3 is TGTGCCAGCAGCCCTGTTTCTGGGGCCAACGTCCTGACTTTC. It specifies CASSPVSGANVLTF.

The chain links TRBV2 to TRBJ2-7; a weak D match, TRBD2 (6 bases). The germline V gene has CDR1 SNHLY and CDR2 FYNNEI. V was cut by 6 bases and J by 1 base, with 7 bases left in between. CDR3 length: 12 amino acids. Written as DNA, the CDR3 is TGTGCCAGCAGCGGACTATCCTACGAGCAGTACTTC. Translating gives CASSGLSYEQYF. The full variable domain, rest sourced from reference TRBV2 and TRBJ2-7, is EPEVTQTPSHQVTQMGQEVILRCVPISNHLYFYWYRQILGQKVEFLVSFYNNEISEKSEIFDDQFSVERPDGSNFTLKIRSTKLEDSAMYFCASSGLSYEQYFGPGTRLTVT.

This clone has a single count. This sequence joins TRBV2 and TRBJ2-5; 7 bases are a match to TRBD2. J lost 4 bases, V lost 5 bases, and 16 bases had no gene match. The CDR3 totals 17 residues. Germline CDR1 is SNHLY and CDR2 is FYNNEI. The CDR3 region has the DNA TGTGCCAGCAGTACCTCGGGGGTAGCGGGCGTTCGAGAGACCCAGTACTTC. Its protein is CASSTSGVAGVRETQYF.

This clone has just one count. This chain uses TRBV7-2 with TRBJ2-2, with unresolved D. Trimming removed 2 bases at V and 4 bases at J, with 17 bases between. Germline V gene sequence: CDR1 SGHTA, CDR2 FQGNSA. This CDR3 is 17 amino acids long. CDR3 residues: CASSLRSGSFGTGELFF. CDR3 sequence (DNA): TGTGCCAGCAGCTTACGGTCTGGAAGTTTCGGCACCGGGGAGCTGTTTTTT.

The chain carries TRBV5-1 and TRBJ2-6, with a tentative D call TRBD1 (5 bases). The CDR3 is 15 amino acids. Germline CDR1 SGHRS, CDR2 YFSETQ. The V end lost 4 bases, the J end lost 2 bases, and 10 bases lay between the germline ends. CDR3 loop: CASSQGTPGANVLTF. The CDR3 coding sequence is TGCGCCAGCAGCCAGGGCACCCCTGGGGCCAACGTCCTGACTTTC.

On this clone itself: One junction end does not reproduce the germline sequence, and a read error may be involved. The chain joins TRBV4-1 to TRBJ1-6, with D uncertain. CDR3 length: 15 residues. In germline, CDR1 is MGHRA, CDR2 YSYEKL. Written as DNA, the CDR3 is TGCGCCAGCAGCCAAGATGGTTCCTCTAATTCACCCCTCCACTTT. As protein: CASSQDGSSNSPLHF.

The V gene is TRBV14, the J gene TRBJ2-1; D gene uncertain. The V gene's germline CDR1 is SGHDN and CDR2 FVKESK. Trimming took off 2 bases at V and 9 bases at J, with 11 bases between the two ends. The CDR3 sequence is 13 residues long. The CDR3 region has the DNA TGTGCCAGCAGCCAAATTGCGGTTGGTGAGCAGTTCTTC. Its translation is CASSQIAVGEQFF.

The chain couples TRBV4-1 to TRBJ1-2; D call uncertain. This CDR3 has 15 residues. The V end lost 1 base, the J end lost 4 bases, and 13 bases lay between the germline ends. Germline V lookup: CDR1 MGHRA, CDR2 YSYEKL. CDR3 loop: CASSQALTAPYGYTF. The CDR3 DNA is TGCGCCAGCAGCCAAGCTTTAACCGCTCCCTATGGCTACACCTTC.

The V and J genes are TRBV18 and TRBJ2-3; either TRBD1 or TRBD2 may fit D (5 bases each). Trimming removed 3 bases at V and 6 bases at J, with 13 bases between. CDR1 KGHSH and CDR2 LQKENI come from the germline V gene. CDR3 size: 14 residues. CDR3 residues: CASSPGRVLDTQYF. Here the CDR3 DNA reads TGTGCCAGCTCACCGGGACGGGTTCTGGATACGCAGTATTTT. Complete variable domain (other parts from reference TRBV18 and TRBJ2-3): NAGVMQNPRHLVRRRGQEARLRCSPMKGHSHVYWYRQLPEEGLKFMVYLQKENIIDESGMPKERFSAEFPKEGPSILRIQQVVRGDSAAYFCASSPGRVLDTQYFGPGTRLTVL.

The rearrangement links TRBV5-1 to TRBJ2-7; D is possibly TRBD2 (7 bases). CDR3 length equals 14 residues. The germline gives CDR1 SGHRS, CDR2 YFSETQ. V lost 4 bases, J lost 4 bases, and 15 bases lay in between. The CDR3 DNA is TGCGCCAGCAGCCGGAGGGGGGAGGGATACGAGCAGTACTTC. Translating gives CASSRRGEGYEQYF.